One sample yielded the 2 T cell receptor beta chains listed below, sequenced in a study of graft-versus-host responses after intestinal transplantation. Their antigens are not known. Libraries were prepared by immunoSEQ multiplex PCR; TCRdb keeps only in-frame clonotypes and omits some of them. The table records tens of thousands of clones, more than 85% of them present only once. Here the sequenced sample was unstimulated CD8+ T cells sorted from spleen or lymph node cells, taken before intestinal transplant. These receptors were obtained from a human donor who received an intestinal transplant.

The gene calls are TRBV30 and TRBJ1-1; D is perhaps TRBD1 (5 bases). CDR3 length equals 15 residues. The V gene lost 1 base and the J gene lost 0 bases, with 12 bases spanning the gap. The germline V gene encodes CDR1 GTSNPN and CDR2 SVGIG (reference sequence). For the CDR3, the DNA is TGTGCCTGGAGTGGACAGTATTCCATGAACACTGAAGCTTTCTTT. Its protein product is CAWSGQYSMNTEAFF. The full variable domain, its missing parts supplied by reference TRBV30 and TRBJ1-1, is SQTIHQWPATLVQPVGSPLSLECTVEGTSNPNLYWYRQAAGRGLQLLFYSVGIGQISSEVPQNLSASRPQDRQFILSSKKLLLSDSGFYLCAWSGQYSMNTEAFFGQGTRLTVV.

This clone is a singleton in its sample. The chain recombines TRBV28 with TRBJ2-7; 7 nucleotides match TRBD2. Germline CDR1 is MDHEN and CDR2 is SYDVKM. The trim removed 2 bases at V and 1 base at J, leaving 5 bases unmatched. The CDR3 runs to 15 residues. The CDR3 DNA reads as TGTGCCAGCAGTTTAGGCCGGGGGGAATCCTACGAGCAGTACTTC. Translating it yields CASSLGRGESYEQYF.